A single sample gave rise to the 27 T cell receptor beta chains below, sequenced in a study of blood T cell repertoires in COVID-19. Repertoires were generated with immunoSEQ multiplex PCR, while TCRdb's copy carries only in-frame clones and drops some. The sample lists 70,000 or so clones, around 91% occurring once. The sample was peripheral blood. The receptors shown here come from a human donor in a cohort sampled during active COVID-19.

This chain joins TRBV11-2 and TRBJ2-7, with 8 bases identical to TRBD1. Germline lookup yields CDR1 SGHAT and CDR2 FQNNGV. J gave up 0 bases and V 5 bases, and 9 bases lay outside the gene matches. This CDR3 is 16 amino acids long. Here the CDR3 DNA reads TGTGCCAGCAGCAAAGGACGGACAGGGTACTCCTACGAGCAGTACTTC. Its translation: CASSKGRTGYSYEQYF.

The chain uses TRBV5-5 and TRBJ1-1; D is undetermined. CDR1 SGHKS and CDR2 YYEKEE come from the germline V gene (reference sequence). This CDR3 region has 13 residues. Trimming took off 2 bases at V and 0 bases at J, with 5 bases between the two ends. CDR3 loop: CASSFRVNTEAFF. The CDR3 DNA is TGTGCCAGCAGCTTCCGTGTGAACACTGAAGCTTTCTTT. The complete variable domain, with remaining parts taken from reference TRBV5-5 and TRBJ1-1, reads DAGVTQSPTHLIKTRGQQVTLRCSPISGHKSVSWYQQVLGQGPQFIFQYYEKEERGRGNFPDRFSARQFPNYSSELNVNALLLGDSALYLCASSFRVNTEAFFGQGTRLTVV.

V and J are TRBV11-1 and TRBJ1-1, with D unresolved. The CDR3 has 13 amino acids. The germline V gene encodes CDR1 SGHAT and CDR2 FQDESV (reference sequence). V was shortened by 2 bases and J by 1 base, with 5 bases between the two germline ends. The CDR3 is CASSLLPNTEAFF. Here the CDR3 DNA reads TGTGCCAGCAGCTTACTACCGAACACTGAAGCTTTCTTT.

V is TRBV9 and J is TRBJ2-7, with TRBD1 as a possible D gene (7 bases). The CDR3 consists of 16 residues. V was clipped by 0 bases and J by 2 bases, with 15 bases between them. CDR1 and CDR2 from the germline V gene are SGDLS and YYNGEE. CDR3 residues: CASSVGGGGPAYEQYF. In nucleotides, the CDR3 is TGTGCCAGCAGCGTAGGAGGAGGGGGCCCCGCCTACGAGCAGTACTTC.

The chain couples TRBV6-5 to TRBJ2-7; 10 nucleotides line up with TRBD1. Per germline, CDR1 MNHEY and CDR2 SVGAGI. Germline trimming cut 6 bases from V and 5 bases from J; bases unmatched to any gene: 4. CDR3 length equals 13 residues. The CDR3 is CASRTGGFNEQYF. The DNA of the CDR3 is TGTGCCAGCAGGACAGGGGGCTTCAACGAGCAGTACTTC.

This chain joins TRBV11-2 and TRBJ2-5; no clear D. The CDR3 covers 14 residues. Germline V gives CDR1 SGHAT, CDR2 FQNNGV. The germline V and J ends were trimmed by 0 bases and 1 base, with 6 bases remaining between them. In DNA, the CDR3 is TGTGCCAGCAGCTTAGATCCTCTCCAAGAGACCCAGTACTTC. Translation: CASSLDPLQETQYF.

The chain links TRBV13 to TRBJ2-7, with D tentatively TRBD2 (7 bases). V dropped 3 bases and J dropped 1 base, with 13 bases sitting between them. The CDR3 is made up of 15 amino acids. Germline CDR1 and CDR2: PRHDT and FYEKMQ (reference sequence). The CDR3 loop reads CASSFGGGGSYEQYF. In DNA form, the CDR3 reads TGTGCCAGCAGCTTTGGGGGGGGCGGGTCCTACGAGCAGTACTTC.

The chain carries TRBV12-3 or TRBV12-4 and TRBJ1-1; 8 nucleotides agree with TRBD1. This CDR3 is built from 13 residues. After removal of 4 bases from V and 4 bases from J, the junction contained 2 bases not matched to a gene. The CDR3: CASSYQGATEAFF. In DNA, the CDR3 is TGTGCCAGCAGTTATCAGGGGGCCACTGAAGCTTTCTTT.

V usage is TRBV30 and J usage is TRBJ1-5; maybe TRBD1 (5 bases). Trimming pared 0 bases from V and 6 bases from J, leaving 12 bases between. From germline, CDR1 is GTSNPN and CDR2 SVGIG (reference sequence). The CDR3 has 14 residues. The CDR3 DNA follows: TGTGCCTGGAGTGTAGGGGTAGGTGGTCAGCCCCAGCATTTT. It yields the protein CAWSVGVGGQPQHF.

DNA for the CDR3: TGTGCCAGCAGCTTAGCAGGGGGTGAAGCTTTCTTT. Protein product: CASSLAGGEAFF. The chain is built from TRBV7-8 and TRBJ1-1, with a tentative D call TRBD1 (6 bases). Between the trimmed V and J ends, which lost 0 bases and 7 bases, there was a span of 6 bases. CDR3 size: 12 residues. CDR1 SGHVS and CDR2 FQNEAQ come from the germline V gene. The variable domain in full, with the rest retrieved from reference TRBV7-8 and TRBJ1-1, is GAGVSQSPRYKVAKRGQDVALRCDPISGHVSLFWYQQALGQGPEFLTYFQNEAQLDKSGLPSDRFFAERPEGSVSTLKIQRTQQEDSAVYLCASSLAGGEAFFGQGTRLTVV.

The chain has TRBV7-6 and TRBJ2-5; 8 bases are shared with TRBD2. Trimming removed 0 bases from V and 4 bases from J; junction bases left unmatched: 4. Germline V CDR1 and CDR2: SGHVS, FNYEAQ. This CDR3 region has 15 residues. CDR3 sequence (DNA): TGTGCCAGCAGCTTAGCGAGAACTAGCGGAGAGACCCAGTACTTC. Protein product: CASSLARTSGETQYF.

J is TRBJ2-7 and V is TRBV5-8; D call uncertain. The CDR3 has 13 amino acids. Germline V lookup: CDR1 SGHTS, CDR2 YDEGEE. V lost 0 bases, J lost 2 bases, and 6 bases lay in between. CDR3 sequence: CASSLDYPYEQYF. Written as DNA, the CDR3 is TGTGCCAGCAGCTTGGACTACCCCTACGAGCAGTACTTC.

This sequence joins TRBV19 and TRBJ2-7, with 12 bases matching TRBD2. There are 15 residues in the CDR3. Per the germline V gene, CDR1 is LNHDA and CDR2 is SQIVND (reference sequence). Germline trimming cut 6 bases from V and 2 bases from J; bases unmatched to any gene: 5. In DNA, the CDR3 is TGTGCCAGTAGATTTACTAGCGGGGGGACCTACGAGCAGTACTTC. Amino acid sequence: CASRFTSGGTYEQYF.

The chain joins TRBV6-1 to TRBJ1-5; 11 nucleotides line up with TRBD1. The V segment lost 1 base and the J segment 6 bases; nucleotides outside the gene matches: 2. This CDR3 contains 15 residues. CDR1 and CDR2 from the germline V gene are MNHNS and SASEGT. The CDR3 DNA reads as TGTGCCAGCAGTGAAGGGACAGGGGGCGTTCAGCCCCAGCATTTT. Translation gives CASSEGTGGVQPQHF.

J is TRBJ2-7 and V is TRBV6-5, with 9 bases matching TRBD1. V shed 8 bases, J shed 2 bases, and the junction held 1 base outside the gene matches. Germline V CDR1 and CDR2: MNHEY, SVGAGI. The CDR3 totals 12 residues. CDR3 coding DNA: TGTGCCAGCCGGACAGGGGCCTACGAGCAGTACTTC. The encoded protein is CASRTGAYEQYF.

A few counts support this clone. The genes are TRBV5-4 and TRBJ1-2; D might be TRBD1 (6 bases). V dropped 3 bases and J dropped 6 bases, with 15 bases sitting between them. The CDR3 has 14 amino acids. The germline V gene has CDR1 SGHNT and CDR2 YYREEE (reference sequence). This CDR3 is CASSSPDRRNGYTF. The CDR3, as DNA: TGTGCCAGCAGCTCTCCCGACAGGAGGAATGGCTACACCTTC. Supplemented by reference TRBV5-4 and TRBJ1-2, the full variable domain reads ETGVTQSPTHLIKTRGQQVTLRCSSQSGHNTVSWYQQALGQGPQFIFQYYREEENGRGNFPPRFSGLQFPNYSSELNVNALELDDSALYLCASSSPDRRNGYTFGSGTRLTVV.

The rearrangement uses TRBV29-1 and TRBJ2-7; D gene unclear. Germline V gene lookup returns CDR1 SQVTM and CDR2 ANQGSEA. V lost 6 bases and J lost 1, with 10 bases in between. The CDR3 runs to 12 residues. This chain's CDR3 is CSVGHNSYEQYF. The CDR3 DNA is TGCAGCGTGGGCCACAATTCCTACGAGCAGTACTTC.

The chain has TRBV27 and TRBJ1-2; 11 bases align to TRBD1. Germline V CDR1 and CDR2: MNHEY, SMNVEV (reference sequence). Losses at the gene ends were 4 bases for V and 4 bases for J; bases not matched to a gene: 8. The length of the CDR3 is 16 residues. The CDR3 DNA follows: TGTGCCAGCAGTTCCCAGGACAGGGGGCATAGCTATGGCTACACCTTC. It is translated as CASSSQDRGHSYGYTF.

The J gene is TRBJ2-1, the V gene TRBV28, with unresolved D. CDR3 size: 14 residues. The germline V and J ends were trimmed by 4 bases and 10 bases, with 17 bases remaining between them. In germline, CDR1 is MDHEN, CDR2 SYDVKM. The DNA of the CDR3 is TGTGCCAGCAGTTCCCCCACCCATTTCCTAGAGCAGTTCTTC. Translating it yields CASSSPTHFLEQFF.

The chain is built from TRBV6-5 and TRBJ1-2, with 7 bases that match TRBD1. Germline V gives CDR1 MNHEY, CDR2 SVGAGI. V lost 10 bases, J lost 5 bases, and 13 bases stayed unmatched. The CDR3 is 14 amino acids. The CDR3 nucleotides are TGTGCCACCCCAGGGGGAGCAGGGCAGTATGGCTACACCTTC. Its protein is CATPGGAGQYGYTF.

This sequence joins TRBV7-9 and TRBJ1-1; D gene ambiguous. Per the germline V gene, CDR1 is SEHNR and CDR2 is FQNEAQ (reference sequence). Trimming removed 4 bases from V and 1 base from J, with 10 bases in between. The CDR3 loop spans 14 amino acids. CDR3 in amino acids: CASSSRHGNTEAFF. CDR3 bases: TGTGCCAGCAGCTCCAGACATGGGAACACTGAAGCTTTCTTT.

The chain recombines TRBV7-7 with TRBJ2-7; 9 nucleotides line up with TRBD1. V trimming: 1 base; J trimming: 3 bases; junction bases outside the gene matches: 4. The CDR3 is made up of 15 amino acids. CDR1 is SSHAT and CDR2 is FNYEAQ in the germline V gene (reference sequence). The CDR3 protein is CASSLGTGVVYEQYF. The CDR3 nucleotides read TGTGCCAGCAGCTTAGGGACAGGGGTGGTCTACGAGCAGTACTTC.

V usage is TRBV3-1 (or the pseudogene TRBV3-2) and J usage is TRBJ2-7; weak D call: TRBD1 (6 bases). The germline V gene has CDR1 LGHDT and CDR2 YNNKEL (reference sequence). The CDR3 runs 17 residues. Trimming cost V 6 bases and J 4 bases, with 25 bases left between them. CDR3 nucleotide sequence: TGTGCCAGCAGTCGAAAATCCCGGACAGATCCAAAGTACGAGCAGTACTTC. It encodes CASSRKSRTDPKYEQYF.

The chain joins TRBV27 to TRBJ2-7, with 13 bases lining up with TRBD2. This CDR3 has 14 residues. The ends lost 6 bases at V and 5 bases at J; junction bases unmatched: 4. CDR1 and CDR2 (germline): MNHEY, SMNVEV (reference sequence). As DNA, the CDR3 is TGTGCCAGCAGGACGGGACTAGCGGGGCACGAGCAGTACTTC. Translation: CASRTGLAGHEQYF.

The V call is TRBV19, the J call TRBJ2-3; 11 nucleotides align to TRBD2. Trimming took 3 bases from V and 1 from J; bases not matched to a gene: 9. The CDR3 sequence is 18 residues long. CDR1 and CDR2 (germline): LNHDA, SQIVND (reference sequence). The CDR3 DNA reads TGTGCCAGTAGTATGCTAGCGGGGGGTGGCTTTGGCACAGATACGCAGTATTTT. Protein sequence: CASSMLAGGGFGTDTQYF. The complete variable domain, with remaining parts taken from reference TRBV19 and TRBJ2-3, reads DGGITQSPKYLFRKEGQNVTLSCEQNLNHDAMYWYRQDPGQGLRLIYYSQIVNDFQKGDIAEGYSVSREKKESFPLTVTSAQKNPTAFYLCASSMLAGGGFGTDTQYFGPGTRLTVL.

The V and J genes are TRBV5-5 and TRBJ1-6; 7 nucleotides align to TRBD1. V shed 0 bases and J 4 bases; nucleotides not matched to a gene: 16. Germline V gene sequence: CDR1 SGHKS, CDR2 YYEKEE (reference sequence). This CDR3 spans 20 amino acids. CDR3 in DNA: TGTGCCAGCAGCTTGGCGGGGCGATGGTACCGGGACAGTTATAATTCACCCCTCCACTTT. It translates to CASSLAGRWYRDSYNSPLHF.

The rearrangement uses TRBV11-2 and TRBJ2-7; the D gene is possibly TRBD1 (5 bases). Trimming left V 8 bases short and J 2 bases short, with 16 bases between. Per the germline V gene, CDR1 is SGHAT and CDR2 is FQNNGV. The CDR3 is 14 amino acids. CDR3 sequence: CASVPRRAPYEQYF. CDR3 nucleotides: TGTGCCAGCGTCCCTCGCAGGGCCCCCTACGAGCAGTACTTC.